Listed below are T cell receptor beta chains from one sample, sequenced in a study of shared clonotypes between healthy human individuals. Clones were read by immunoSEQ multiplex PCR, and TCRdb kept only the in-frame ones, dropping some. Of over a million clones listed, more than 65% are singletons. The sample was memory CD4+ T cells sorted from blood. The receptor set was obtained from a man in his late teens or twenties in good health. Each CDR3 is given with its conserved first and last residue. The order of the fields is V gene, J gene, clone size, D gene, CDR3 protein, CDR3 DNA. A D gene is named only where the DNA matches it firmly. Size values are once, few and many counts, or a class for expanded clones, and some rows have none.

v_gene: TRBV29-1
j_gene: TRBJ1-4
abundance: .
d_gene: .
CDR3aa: CSVATGREKLFF
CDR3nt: TGCAGCGTAGCAACAGGGCGTGAAAAACTGTTTTTT

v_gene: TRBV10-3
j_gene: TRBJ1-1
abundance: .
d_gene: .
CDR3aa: CAISQSSASEAFF
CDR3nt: TGTGCCATCAGTCAGTCTAGCGCGTCTGAAGCTTTCTTT

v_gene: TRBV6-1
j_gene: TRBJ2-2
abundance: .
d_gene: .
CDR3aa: CASSGSAGYAGELFF
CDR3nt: TGTGCCAGCAGCGGATCCGCGGGGTACGCCGGGGAGCTGTTTTTT

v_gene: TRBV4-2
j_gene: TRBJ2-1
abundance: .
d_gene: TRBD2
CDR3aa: CASSQDGSGGANEQFF
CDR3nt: TGTGCCAGCAGCCAAGATGGAAGCGGGGGGGCGAATGAGCAGTTCTTC

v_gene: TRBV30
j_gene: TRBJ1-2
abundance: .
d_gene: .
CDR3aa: CAWSVQGLYGYTF
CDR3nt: TGTGCCTGGAGTGTTCAGGGGCTCTATGGCTACACCTTC

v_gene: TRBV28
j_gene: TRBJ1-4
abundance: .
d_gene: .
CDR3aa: CASSFSTIEGKLFF
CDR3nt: TGTGCCAGCAGTTTTTCTACAATCGAGGGAAAACTGTTTTTT

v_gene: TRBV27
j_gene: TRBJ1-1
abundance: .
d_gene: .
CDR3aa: CASSLSGRAFF
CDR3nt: TGTGCCAGCAGTTTATCAGGGCGAGCTTTCTTT

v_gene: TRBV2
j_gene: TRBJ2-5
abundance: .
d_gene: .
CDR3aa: CASYGGYEETQYF
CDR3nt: TGTGCCTCCTACGGCGGTTATGAAGAGACCCAGTACTTC

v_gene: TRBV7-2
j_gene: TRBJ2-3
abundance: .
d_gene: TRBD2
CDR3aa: CASSVSGTSTDTQYF
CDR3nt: TGTGCCAGCAGCGTTAGCGGGACTAGCACAGATACGCAGTATTTT

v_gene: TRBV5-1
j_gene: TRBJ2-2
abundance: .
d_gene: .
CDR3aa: CASSLPSPTGELFF
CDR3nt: TGCGCCAGCAGCTTGCCCAGTCCCACCGGGGAGCTGTTTTTT

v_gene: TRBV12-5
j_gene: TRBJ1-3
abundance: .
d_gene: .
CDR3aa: CATSQGKAGNTIYF
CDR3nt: TGTGCTACATCCCAGGGGAAAGCTGGAAACACCATATATTTT

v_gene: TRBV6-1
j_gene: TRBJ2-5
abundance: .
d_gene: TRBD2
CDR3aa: CASSERVGSGLRETQYF
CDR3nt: TGTGCCAGCAGTGAAAGGGTAGGATCGGGACTACGAGAGACCCAGTACTTC

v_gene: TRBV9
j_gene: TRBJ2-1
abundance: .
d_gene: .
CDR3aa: CASNPSGGLYNEQFF
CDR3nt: TGTGCCAGCAACCCATCCGGGGGACTCTACAATGAGCAGTTCTTC

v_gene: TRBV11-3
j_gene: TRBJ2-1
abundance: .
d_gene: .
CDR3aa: CASSLGTGPNEQFF
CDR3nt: TGTGCCAGCAGCTTAGGTACAGGGCCAAATGAGCAGTTCTTC

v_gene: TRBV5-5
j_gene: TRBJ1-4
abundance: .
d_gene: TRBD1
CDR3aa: CASTLPTGSNEKLFF
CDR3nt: TGTGCCAGCACCCTTCCGACAGGGTCTAATGAAAAACTGTTTTTT

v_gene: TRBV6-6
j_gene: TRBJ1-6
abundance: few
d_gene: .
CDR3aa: CASSYSVVGSWALHF
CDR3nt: TGTGCCAGCAGTTACTCGGTCGTCGGCTCCTGGGCCCTCCACTTT

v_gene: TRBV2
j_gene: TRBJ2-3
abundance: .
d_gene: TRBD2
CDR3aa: CASSVGGGLAGAVSDTQYF
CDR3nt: TGTGCCAGCAGTGTCGGTGGTGGGCTAGCGGGGGCTGTATCCGATACGCAGTATTTT

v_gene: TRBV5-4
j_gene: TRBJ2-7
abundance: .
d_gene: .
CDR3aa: CASSGGNPYEQYF
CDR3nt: TGTGCCAGCAGCGGCGGGAATCCCTACGAGCAGTACTTC

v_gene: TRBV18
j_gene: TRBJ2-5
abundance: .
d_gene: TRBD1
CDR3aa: CASSPPGGAETQYF
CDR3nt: TGTGCCAGCTCACCACCAGGGGGCGCGGAGACCCAGTACTTC

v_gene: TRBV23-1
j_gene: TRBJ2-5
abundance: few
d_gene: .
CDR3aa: CASSQSETQSRGTQYF
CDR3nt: TGCGCCAGCAGTCAATCGGAGACTCAGAGCCGGGGGACCCAGTACTTC

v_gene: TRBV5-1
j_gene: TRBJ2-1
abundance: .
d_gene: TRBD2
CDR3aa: CASSASGGAREQFF
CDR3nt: TGCGCCAGCAGCGCTAGCGGGGGGGCTCGTGAGCAGTTCTTC

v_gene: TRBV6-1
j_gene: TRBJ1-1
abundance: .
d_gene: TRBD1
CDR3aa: CASSGRTGRLANTEAFF
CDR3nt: TGTGCCAGCAGTGGCCGGACAGGGCGTTTAGCGAACACTGAAGCTTTCTTT

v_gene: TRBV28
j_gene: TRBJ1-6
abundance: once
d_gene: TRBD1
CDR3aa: CASSFPGQVNSPLHF
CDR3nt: TGTGCCAGCAGTTTTCCCGGACAGGTGAATTCACCCCTCCACTTT

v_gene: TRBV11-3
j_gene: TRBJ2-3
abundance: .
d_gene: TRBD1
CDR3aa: CASSQGASNTDTQYF
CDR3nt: TGTGCCAGCAGTCAGGGGGCGTCTAACACAGATACGCAGTATTTT

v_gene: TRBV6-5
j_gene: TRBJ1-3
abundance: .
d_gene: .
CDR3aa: CASSPGPSSGNTIYF
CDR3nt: TGTGCCAGCAGTCCCGGGCCCAGCTCTGGAAACACCATATATTTT

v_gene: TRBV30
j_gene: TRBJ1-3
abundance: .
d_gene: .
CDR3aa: CAWSVSSLSGNTIYF
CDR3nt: TGTGCCTGGAGTGTAAGCAGTCTCTCTGGAAACACCATATATTTT

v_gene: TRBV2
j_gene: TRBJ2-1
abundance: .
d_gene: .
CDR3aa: CATGQGPGEQFF
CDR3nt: TGTGCAACGGGCCAGGGACCGGGAGAGCAGTTCTTC

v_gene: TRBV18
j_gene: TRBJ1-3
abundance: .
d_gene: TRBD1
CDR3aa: CASSRSPGTGESSGNTIYF
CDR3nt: TGTGCCAGCTCACGCAGTCCCGGGACAGGAGAGAGCTCTGGAAACACCATATATTTT

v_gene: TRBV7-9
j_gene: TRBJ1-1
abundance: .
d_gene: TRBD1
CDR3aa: CASSFPTPLDRAAEAFF
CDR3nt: TGTGCCAGCAGCTTTCCGACTCCTTTGGACAGGGCCGCTGAAGCTTTCTTT

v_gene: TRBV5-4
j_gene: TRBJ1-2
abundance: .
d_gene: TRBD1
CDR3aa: CASSLDHTHSGGSLF
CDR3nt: TGTGCCAGCAGCTTGGACCATACCCATTCAGGGGGAAGCTTGTTC

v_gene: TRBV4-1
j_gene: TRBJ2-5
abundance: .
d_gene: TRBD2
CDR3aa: CASSLGTSGRGQETQYF
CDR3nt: TGCGCCAGCAGCCTCGGGACTAGCGGGAGGGGGCAAGAGACCCAGTACTTC

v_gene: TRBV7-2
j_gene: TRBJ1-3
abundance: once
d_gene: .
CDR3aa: CASSLGAPWGFGNTIYF
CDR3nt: TGTGCCAGCAGCTTAGGAGCCCCCTGGGGGTTTGGAAACACCATATATTTT

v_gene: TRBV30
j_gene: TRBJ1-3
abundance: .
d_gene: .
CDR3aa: CAWGIPGVTSGNTIYF
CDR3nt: TGTGCCTGGGGAATCCCCGGGGTTACCTCTGGAAACACCATATATTTT

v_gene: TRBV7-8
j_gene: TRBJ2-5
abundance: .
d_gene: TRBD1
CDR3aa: CASSLAEGQGAETQYF
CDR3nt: TGTGCCAGCAGCTTAGCTGAAGGACAGGGGGCCGAGACCCAGTACTTC

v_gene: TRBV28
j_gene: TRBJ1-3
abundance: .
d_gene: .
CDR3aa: CASGRGGTGNTIYF
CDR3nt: TGTGCCAGCGGGAGAGGGGGGACTGGAAACACCATATATTTT

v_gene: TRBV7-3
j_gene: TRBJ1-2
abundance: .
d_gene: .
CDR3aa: CASSPPGTEANYGYTF
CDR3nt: TGCGCCAGCAGCCCCCCGGGGACCGAGGCTAACTATGGCTACACCTTC

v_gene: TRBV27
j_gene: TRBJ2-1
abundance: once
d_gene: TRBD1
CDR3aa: CASSFVSGGLHEQFF
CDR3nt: TGTGCCAGCAGTTTTGTGTCAGGGGGCTTACATGAGCAGTTCTTC

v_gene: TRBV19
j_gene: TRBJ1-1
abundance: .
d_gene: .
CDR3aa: CASSIGTYYTEAFF
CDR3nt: TGTGCCAGTAGTATAGGGACATACTACACTGAAGCTTTCTTT

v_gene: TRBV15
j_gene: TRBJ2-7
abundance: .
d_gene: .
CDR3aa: CATSRGPEVSMDF
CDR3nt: TGTGCCACCAGCAGGGGGCCCGAAGTAAGTATGGACTTC

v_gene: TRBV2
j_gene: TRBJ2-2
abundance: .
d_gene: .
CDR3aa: CASSLTSTGELFF
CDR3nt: TGTGCCAGCAGCCTGACTAGCACCGGGGAGCTGTTTTTT

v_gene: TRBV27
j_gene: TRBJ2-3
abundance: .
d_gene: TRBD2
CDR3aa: CASRSSGGTDTRYF
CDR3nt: TGTGCCAGCAGGTCTAGCGGGGGCACAGATACGCGGTATTTT

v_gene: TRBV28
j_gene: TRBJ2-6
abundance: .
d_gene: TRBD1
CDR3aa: CASSPSGTGLSSAANVLTF
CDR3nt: TGTGCCAGCAGTCCCTCCGGGACAGGGCTTTCTAGTGCGGCCAACGTCCTGACTTTC

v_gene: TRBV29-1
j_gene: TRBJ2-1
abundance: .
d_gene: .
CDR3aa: CSIRAASTSVEQFF
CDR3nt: TGCAGCATTCGGGCCGCGAGTACAAGTGTAGAGCAGTTCTTC

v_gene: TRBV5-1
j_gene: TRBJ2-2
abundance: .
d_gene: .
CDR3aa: CASSLGTGNTGELFF
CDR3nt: TGCGCCAGCAGCTTGGGAACGGGCAACACCGGGGAGCTGTTTTTT

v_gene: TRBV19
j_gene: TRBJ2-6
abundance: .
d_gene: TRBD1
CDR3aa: CASSFGQGRSRTSGANVLTF
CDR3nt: TGTGCCAGTAGCTTCGGACAGGGGAGGTCCCGAACCTCTGGGGCCAACGTCCTGACTTTC

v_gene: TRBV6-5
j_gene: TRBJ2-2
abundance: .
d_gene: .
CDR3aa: CASSYSFFTGELFF
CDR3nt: TGTGCCAGCAGTTACTCGTTTTTCACCGGGGAGCTGTTTTTT

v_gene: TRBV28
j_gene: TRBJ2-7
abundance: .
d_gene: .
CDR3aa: CASSLSVGQDSYEQYF
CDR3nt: TGTGCCAGCAGTCTGTCCGTAGGGCAGGACTCCTACGAGCAGTACTTC

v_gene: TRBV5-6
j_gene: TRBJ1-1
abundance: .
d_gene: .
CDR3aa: CASSLDSWNTEAFF
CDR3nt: TGTGCCAGCAGCTTGGACAGCTGGAACACTGAAGCTTTCTTT

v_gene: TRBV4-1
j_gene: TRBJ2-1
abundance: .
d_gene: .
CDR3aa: CASSQDNSVYNEQFF
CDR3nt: TGCGCCAGCAGCCAAGATAATTCCGTATACAATGAGCAGTTCTTC

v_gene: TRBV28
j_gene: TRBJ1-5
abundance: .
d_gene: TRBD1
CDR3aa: CASSPPRAGGSQPQHF
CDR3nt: TGTGCCAGCAGCCCACCGAGGGCAGGGGGCTCCCAGCCCCAGCATTTT

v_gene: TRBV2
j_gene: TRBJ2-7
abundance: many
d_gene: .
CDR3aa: CASSVLYEQYF
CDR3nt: TGTGCCAGCAGTGTTCTCTACGAGCAGTACTTC